What follows describes a single T cell receptor (beta chain). No antigen is known for it. Within one base of it there is no much larger clone, and no base qualities were kept. The data were obtained in a study of cytomegalovirus exposure and HLA in healthy donors (dated by TCRdb to about 2017). For the wider study: In an earlier analysis of roughly 500 of the donors, less than 350 Gb of sequence data and 120 million or so unique TCR beta sequences from about 179 million T cells were reported. Approximately 310 gigabases of sequencing data and tens of millions of unique TCR sequences were included in an early release covering several hundred HLA-typed donors. Of the approximately 400 genotyped donors, 81% were placed in the genetic ancestry cluster associated with self-reported Caucasian donors. The aim of the study was to test whether cataloging public T cell receptors could identify signatures of past pathogen exposure. The study used immunosequencing to profile the T cell repertoires of approximately 640 subjects and linked those repertoires to cytomegalovirus serostatus. Besides the first cohort of approximately 710 subjects, a separate validation cohort made up of 90 to 150 different subjects was used. The study combined high-throughput TCR immunosequencing, statistical association of individual TCRs with disease status, and machine learning to predict cytomegalovirus infection status. In a later analysis, previously published TCR beta repertoires from several hundred donors were re-analyzed and high-resolution HLA genotyping was added so that TCR occurrence patterns could be studied. In the later analysis, no new phenotypic data were used to find candidate immune exposures; instead, reliance was placed on TCR beta sequences and their occurrence across donors. An earlier analysis of 587 of the donors used high-throughput TCR beta sequencing to judge whether each TCR beta V gene segment behaved as functional or pseudogenic. Donor age, sex, ethnicity and CMV serostatus were compiled together with the repertoire data. In a later genetic analysis, genome-wide SNP genotypes for about three fifths of the 666 donors were used, and that subset was treated as a discovery cohort. Every discovery cohort repertoire had been produced on one sequencing platform. HLA typing included class I and class II loci at four-digit resolution. Typing coverage differed by locus: A, B, C, DRB1 and DQB1 were typed in roughly 629-630 donors, DQA1 in 522, DPA1 in 600 to 610, and DPB1 in approximately 450. Four to six DR-DQ haplotypes were handled as single units for association and clustering, since linkage in the cohort was strong. On average, roughly 240,000 unique TCR beta nucleotide sequences were sequenced per donor among 398 genotyped donors of the cohort, with about 17% of those sequences being non-productive.

The cohort was made up of approximately 670 healthy bone marrow donors. All cohort members were sampled while nominally healthy, although unrecorded immune exposures were likely present. The donor was CMV seropositive and belonged to the group of over 250 seropositive cohort members. Every donor gave a peripheral blood sample, and the peripheral blood mononuclear cells from that sample were used for TCR beta sequencing. The Qiagen DNeasy Blood Extraction Kit was used to extract genomic DNA from the blood cell samples. Libraries came from the immunoSEQ multiplex PCR assay. A mixture of 60 forward primers for TCR Vbeta segments and 13 reverse primers for TCR Jbeta segments was used in the multiplex PCR. The CDR3 region of rearranged TCR beta genes was amplified from genomic DNA by a multiplex PCR assay. On the Illumina HiSeq System, the amplified TCR beta libraries were sequenced as 87-base-pair reads. Under the source paper's analysis protocol: A later analysis tallied around 82 million unique TCR beta chains across the 700 or so repertoires, and approximately 11 million of those chains were shared by two or more donors. To remove PCR and sequencing errors, raw reads were error-corrected and collapsed into unique sequences using a nearest-neighbor algorithm that merged closely related sequences. V, D and J gene segments were assigned by aligning CDR3 sequences to IMGT reference sequences. For a sequence to be retained, at least a six-nucleotide match to both a V gene segment and a J gene segment was required. Rearrangements were classified as productive when the CDR3 lacked stop codons and remained in frame with V and J, and all other rearrangements were classified as non-productive. Following IMGT convention, CDR3 was defined as the stretch from the second conserved V-encoded cysteine to the conserved J-encoded phenylalanine. The earlier analysis of 450 to 750 of the donors excluded any sequence lacking an unambiguous match to a single V gene segment. An earlier analysis of a few hundred of the donors called V segments functional above 56.7% productive rearrangements and segregating when the between-donor standard deviation exceeded 5%. A statistical classification framework was built for diagnosing cytomegalovirus status from the catalog of TCR beta chain sequences. In a later analysis, TCR nucleotide sequences were compared against IMGT/GENE-DB human TR gene sequences so that V and J genes could be assigned. Using the TCRdist pipeline, a later analysis assigned CDR3 sequences along with most-parsimonious VDJ recombination scenarios. In a later analysis, each TCR beta chain was defined by its CDR3 amino acid sequence together with its V-gene family, and reads without a unique V-gene family were excluded. To address suspected cross-contamination and a sequencing artifact, a later analysis removed several hundred highly shared, low-generation-probability nucleotide sequences. In a later analysis, a clonal expansion index for each public chain was calculated from normalized within-repertoire ranks of inferred template counts. In a later analysis, generation probabilities were computed with a VDJ recombination model fitted to out-of-frame rearrangements, and the resulting probabilities were checked against IGoR. A later analysis scored TCR-TCR, TCR-HLA and TCR-CMV co-occurrence with hypergeometric tests, applying a repertoire-size bias correction to TCR pairs. In a later analysis, false discovery rates were estimated by permuting HLA or CMV assignments 20 times. In a later analysis, co-occurring TCRs were grouped using DBSCAN, and TCRdist sequence similarity was added for clustering within HLA-allele-positive subsets. For co-occurrence clustering, repertoires with fewer than 30,000 or more than 120,000 public chains were excluded, along with a handful of repertoires with anomalous nucleotide sharing. TCRdb took over this immuneACCESS table, retaining in-frame rearrangements with V and J assigned. Such tables are incomplete; in checked studies, under half of the missing clones stem from an unresolved V gene, and the remainder is unexplained. For V, J and clone size, that table is used; D and trimming come from the DNA. The sample yields more than 150,000 clones; around 85% were counted once. The top ten clonotypes cover approximately 6% of the sample.

The trim is 0 bases for V and 5 bases for J, with a gap of 9 bases between the germline ends. CDR1 and CDR2, per the germline V gene (reference sequence), are GTSNPN and SVGIG. Counted from cysteine to phenylalanine, this CDR3 has 13 amino acids. Just CDR3 DNA is preserved here, 39 bases in frame from base 1. On the study overall, not on this receptor specifically: The 87-base-pair reads could not distinguish some IMGT-functional V segments, including TRBV6-2 and TRBV6-3, so those segments were excluded. Cytomegalovirus status was reported to be diagnosed by the classifier with high specificity and sensitivity in both the original and validation cohorts. The earlier analysis of almost 600 of the donors excluded some 16 rarely observed V segments, including chromosome 9 orphons, because counts were too low. A cluster of highly shared sequence variants was judged likely to be a technical artifact of the sequencing pipeline. Immune exposure information for the cohort was limited to CMV serostatus. A later analysis found that most CMV-associated TCR beta chains appeared HLA-restricted, with HLA associations seemingly driven largely by CMV exposure. According to a later analysis, parvovirus B19, influenza, CMV and Epstein-Barr virus appeared linked to several top co-occurrence clusters. A later analysis found that HLA-associated TCR beta chains were more clonally expanded and had lower generation probabilities than equally common non-associated chains. A further reported finding was that TCR beta sequences accurately predicted the HLA-A and HLA-B alleles for most subjects in the first cohort. In a later analysis, TCR association rates were found to vary across HLA loci, with the most associated TCRs seen for DRB1 alleles and the fewest for HLA-C alleles. In this cohort, only TCR beta chains were sequenced, and detectable features were limited by the absence of alpha or paired-chain data. Specific HLA alleles were associated with roughly 17,000 TCR beta sequences at a false discovery rate of 0.05 in a later analysis. HLA typing was unavailable for some donors at each locus, so association tests used only the typed subset. In vitro tests confirmed that a few of the cytomegalovirus-associated TCR beta chains recognize cytomegalovirus antigens. The study gave a list of under 200 TCR beta chains associated with cytomegalovirus. According to the authors, the approach could potentially be generalized to other disease states and immunological phenotypes. While some public TCRs were present in many individuals, most TCR sequences turned up only very rarely across donors. Presence/absence analyses assumed roughly uniform sequencing depth across donors, an assumption that may not hold. When HLA alleles, especially DR and DQ, strongly co-occurred, TCR associations were difficult to assign to individual alleles. Linkage disequilibrium might explain the correlated functional status among segregating V segments, but an unknown experimental factor could not be excluded. Broadly in line with IMGT annotations, most TCR beta V segments showed up in productive rearrangements about 87% or about 30% of the time in an earlier analysis of several hundred of the donors. A later genetic analysis reported fewer N-insertions in productive TCRs among donors in an Asian-associated ancestry cluster than the roughly 650-donor mean. In a later genetic analysis, a missense DCLRE1C variant was associated with V-gene and J-gene trimming of TCR beta chains, and the association was replicated in an independent cohort.

The clonotype originates from a man aged 40-50 years in good health and CMV-seropositive. The sequenced material came from PBMCs. The sequence joins TRBV30 to TRBJ2-3; the D region possibly corresponds to TRBD1 (5 bases align). The DNA reads as follows: TGTGCCTGGAGTGTAGACAGCCTAGATACGCAGTATTTT. This gives the protein CAWSVDSLDTQYF.